Listed below are T cell receptor beta chains from one sample, sequenced in a study of T cells in Graves' hyperthyroidism and ophthalmopathy. TCRdb recomputed calls from the multiplex PCR reads with MiXCR, one row per CDR3 protein. The top ten clones hold approximately 8.7% of a sample with around 800,000 distinct CDR3 sequences, around 39% of them seen once. The sequenced sample consisted of blood. Source of these receptors: a man aged 18 to 29 with Graves' hyperthyroidism. Both conserved end residues are part of each CDR3. Each record gives: J gene, clone size, D gene, V gene, CDR3 DNA, CDR3 protein. The D gene is left open where the match is weak. Expanded clones are given a class, and other clones once, few, many or no size at all.

J: TRBJ1-6
size: .
D: .
V: TRBV2
DNA: TGTGCCAGCAGTGCGTCCGAGGGGATCAATTCACCCCTCCACTTT
CDR3: CASSASEGINSPLHF

J: TRBJ1-5
size: .
D: .
V: TRBV15
DNA: TGTGCCACCAGCAGTCCTGACAGGTCGTTCTTGGCCCAGCATTTT
CDR3: CATSSPDRSFLAQHF

J: TRBJ1-5
size: many
D: .
V: TRBV7-2
DNA: TGTGCCAGCAGCTCCGGAATCGGGCAGCCCCAGCATTTT
CDR3: CASSSGIGQPQHF

J: TRBJ1-4
size: .
D: .
V: TRBV14
DNA: TGTGCCAGCAGCCAAGATATAAGGGGTGAAAAACTGTTTTTT
CDR3: CASSQDIRGEKLFF

J: TRBJ1-5
size: .
D: .
V: TRBV7-8
DNA: TGTGCCAGCAGCTTAGCGGGGACCCTTAATCAGCCCCAGCATTTT
CDR3: CASSLAGTLNQPQHF

J: TRBJ1-5
size: .
D: .
V: TRBV2
DNA: TGTGCCAGCAGTTACTCGAACCGATATAGCAATCAGCCCCAGCATTTT
CDR3: CASSYSNRYSNQPQHF

J: TRBJ2-7
size: many
D: TRBD1
V: TRBV10-3
DNA: TGTGCCATCAGTCCCGAGGACAGGGGGAGGCAGTACTTC
CDR3: CAISPEDRGRQYF

J: TRBJ1-6
size: .
D: TRBD1
V: TRBV7-9
DNA: TGTGCCCTGACAGGGATGGTTTCACCCCTCCACTTT
CDR3: CALTGMVSPLHF

J: TRBJ2-7
size: many
D: TRBD1
V: TRBV2
DNA: TGTGCCAGCAGTGAGGGGACAGTGTACGAGCAGTACTTC
CDR3: CASSEGTVYEQYF

J: TRBJ1-4
size: .
D: .
V: TRBV29-1
DNA: TGCAGCGGCGGCAGGGAAAAACTGTTTTTT
CDR3: CSGGREKLFF

J: TRBJ1-3
size: few
D: .
V: TRBV7-6
DNA: TGTGCCAGCAGCGAGACCTACGGATTCTCTGGAAACACCATATATTTT
CDR3: CASSETYGFSGNTIYF

J: TRBJ1-1
size: .
D: .
V: TRBV7-2
DNA: TGCGCCAGCAGCCAAGATCGGAGGGGAACTGAAGCTTTCTTT
CDR3: CASSQDRRGTEAFF

J: TRBJ1-5
size: many
D: .
V: TRBV19
DNA: TGTGCCAGTAGTATAGTAGTAGGGCAGCCCCAGCATTTT
CDR3: CASSIVVGQPQHF

J: TRBJ2-7
size: .
D: .
V: TRBV6-5
DNA: TGTGCCAGCGTTGGGGCCTTTACCTACGAGCAGTACTTC
CDR3: CASVGAFTYEQYF

J: TRBJ1-5
size: .
D: .
V: TRBV20-1
DNA: TGCAGTGCTAGAGAACTAGGGTTAAATCAGCCCCAGCATTTT
CDR3: CSARELGLNQPQHF

J: TRBJ1-1
size: few
D: .
V: TRBV9
DNA: TGTGCCAGCCGGGGTCCTAGCACTGAAGCTTTCTTT
CDR3: CASRGPSTEAFF

J: TRBJ1-1
size: few
D: .
V: TRBV7-9
DNA: TGTGCCAGCAGCCAAGGACAGAGACTTAACACTGAAGCTTTCTTT
CDR3: CASSQGQRLNTEAFF

J: TRBJ1-1
size: .
D: .
V: TRBV15
DNA: TGTGCCACCAGCAGTGAAAGGGTCACTGAAGCTTTCTTT
CDR3: CATSSERVTEAFF

J: TRBJ2-7
size: many
D: .
V: TRBV29-1
DNA: TGCAGCGTTGTCACCGGACCAAGCAGCTCTAGCTACGAGCAGTACTTC
CDR3: CSVVTGPSSSSYEQYF

J: TRBJ2-5
size: .
D: .
V: TRBV29-1
DNA: TGCAGCGCGAGCCCTGGAACGGAGACCCAGTACTTC
CDR3: CSASPGTETQYF

J: TRBJ2-7
size: many
D: .
V: TRBV7-9
DNA: TGTGCCAGCAGCCTTGGGGAGTTTTACGAGCAGTACTTC
CDR3: CASSLGEFYEQYF

J: TRBJ2-5
size: .
D: TRBD2
V: TRBV5-6
DNA: TGTGCCAGCAGCTTTGAGGCGGGAGCAGAGACCCAGTACTTC
CDR3: CASSFEAGAETQYF

J: TRBJ1-1
size: many
D: .
V: TRBV2
DNA: TGTGCCAGCACCGAAAGGGGCGTATCTGAAGCTTTCTTT
CDR3: CASTERGVSEAFF

J: TRBJ2-7
size: .
D: TRBD2
V: TRBV10-3
DNA: TGTGCCATCAGTGAGTCGGCCCCTAGCGGGAAAGAATACGAGCAGTACTTC
CDR3: CAISESAPSGKEYEQYF

J: TRBJ1-4
size: .
D: .
V: TRBV6-2/TRBV6-3
DNA: TGTGCCAGCAAGGGTTTCTCCAGTGAAAAACTGTTTTTT
CDR3: CASKGFSSEKLFF

J: TRBJ2-7
size: few
D: .
V: TRBV20-1
DNA: TGCAGTGCCACCCCTCTGGAGGAAGCGGATCCTGACGAGCAGTACTTC
CDR3: CSATPLEEADPDEQYF

J: TRBJ1-2
size: few
D: .
V: TRBV7-9
DNA: TGTGCCAGCAGCTCGGACCATCTTTATGGCTACACCTTC
CDR3: CASSSDHLYGYTF

J: TRBJ2-2
size: few
D: .
V: TRBV9
DNA: TGTGCCAGCAGCGTTGGCAGGGCCAACGGGGAGCTGTTTTTT
CDR3: CASSVGRANGELFF

J: TRBJ1-5
size: many
D: .
V: TRBV6-6
DNA: TGTGCCAGCACCCATGGGGACGGTCAGCCCCAGCATTTT
CDR3: CASTHGDGQPQHF

J: TRBJ2-2
size: .
D: .
V: TRBV9
DNA: TGTGCCAGCAGCGTATATGAGAGCGGGGGGGAGCTGTTTTTT
CDR3: CASSVYESGGELFF

J: TRBJ2-7
size: few
D: .
V: TRBV9
DNA: TGTGCCAGCAGCGTAGGGGAAACAGGCACGTACGAGCAGTACTTC
CDR3: CASSVGETGTYEQYF

J: TRBJ2-5
size: .
D: TRBD1
V: TRBV7-2
DNA: TGTGCCAGCAGCCGAACAGGGGTGTCAGAGACCCAGTACTTC
CDR3: CASSRTGVSETQYF

J: TRBJ1-2
size: .
D: .
V: TRBV5-1
DNA: TGCGCCAGCAGCCATGAACAGGGCGGTGGCTACACCTTC
CDR3: CASSHEQGGGYTF

J: TRBJ2-7
size: .
D: .
V: TRBV7-8
DNA: TGTGCCAGCAGCTTAGAAGCTAGCGTTCCCTACGAGCAGTACTTC
CDR3: CASSLEASVPYEQYF

J: TRBJ1-5
size: many
D: .
V: TRBV7-8
DNA: TGTGCCAGCAGCCACTACCTGGACTCGGACAATCAGCCCCAGCATTTT
CDR3: CASSHYLDSDNQPQHF

J: TRBJ2-5
size: many
D: TRBD1
V: TRBV7-9
DNA: TGTGCCAGCAGCTTAAGCAGGGGGCTGGAGACCCAGTACTTC
CDR3: CASSLSRGLETQYF

J: TRBJ2-3
size: once
D: .
V: TRBV29-1
DNA: TGCAGCGGTGCCGGGACTTCTCAACCTCTCACAGATACGCAGTATTTT
CDR3: CSGAGTSQPLTDTQYF

J: TRBJ1-5
size: many
D: .
V: TRBV10-3
DNA: TGTGCCATCAGTGAAGGGTCGTCGACCTCCGGGCCCCAGCATTTT
CDR3: CAISEGSSTSGPQHF

J: TRBJ1-4
size: once
D: TRBD1
V: TRBV29-1
DNA: TGCAGCGTTGAACGACAGGGCGATGAAAAACTGTTTTTT
CDR3: CSVERQGDEKLFF

J: TRBJ1-2
size: few
D: TRBD1
V: TRBV11-2
DNA: TGTGCCAGCAGCTTTACAGGGGCGCCCTATGGCTACACCTTC
CDR3: CASSFTGAPYGYTF

J: TRBJ2-6
size: .
D: .
V: TRBV15
DNA: TGTGCCACCAGCCCTAGTTGGGTCACCGGGGCCAACGTCCTGACTTTC
CDR3: CATSPSWVTGANVLTF

J: TRBJ2-2
size: .
D: .
V: TRBV20-1
DNA: TGCAGTGCTCGGCAGGGACACACCGGGGAGCTGTTTTTT
CDR3: CSARQGHTGELFF